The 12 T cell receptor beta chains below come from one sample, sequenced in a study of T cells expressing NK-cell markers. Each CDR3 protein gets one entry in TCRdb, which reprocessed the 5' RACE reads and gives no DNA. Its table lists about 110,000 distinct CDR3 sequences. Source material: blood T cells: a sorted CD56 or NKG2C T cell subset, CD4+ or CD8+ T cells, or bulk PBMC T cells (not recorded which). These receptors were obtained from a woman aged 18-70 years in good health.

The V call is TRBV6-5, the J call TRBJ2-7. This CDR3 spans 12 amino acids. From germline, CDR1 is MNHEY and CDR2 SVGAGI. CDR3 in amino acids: CASLAGPYEQYF.

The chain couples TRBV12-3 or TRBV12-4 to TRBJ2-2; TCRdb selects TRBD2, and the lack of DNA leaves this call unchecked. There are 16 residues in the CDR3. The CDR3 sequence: CANAEAQRANTGELFF.

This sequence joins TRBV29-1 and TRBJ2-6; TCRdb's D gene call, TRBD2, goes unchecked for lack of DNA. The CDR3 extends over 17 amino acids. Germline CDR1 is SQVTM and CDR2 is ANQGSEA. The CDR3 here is CSVSGLAGGLGANVLTF.

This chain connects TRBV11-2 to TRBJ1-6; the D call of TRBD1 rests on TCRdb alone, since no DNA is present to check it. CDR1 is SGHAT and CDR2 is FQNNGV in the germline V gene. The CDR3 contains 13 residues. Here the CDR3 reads CASTDRANSPLHF.

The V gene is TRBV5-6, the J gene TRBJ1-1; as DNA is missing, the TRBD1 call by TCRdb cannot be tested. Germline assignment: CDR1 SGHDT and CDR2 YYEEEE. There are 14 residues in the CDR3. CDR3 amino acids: CASSFGTGGTEAFF.

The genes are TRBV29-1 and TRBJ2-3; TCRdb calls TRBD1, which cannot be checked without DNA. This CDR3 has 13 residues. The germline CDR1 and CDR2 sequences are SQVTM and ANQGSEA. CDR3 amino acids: CSVEQVGQVEGYF.

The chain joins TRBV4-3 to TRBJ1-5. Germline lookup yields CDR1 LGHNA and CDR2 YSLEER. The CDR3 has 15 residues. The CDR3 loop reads CASSQDGVRNQPQHF.

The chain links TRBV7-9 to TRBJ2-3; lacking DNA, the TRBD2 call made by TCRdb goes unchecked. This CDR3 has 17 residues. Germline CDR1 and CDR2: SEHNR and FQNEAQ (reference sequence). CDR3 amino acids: CASSPHLADLSTDTQYF.

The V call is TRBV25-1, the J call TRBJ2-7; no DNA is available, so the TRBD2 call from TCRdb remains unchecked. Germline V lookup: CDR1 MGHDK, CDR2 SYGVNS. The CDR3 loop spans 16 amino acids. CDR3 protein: CASSESGLAGEYEQYF.

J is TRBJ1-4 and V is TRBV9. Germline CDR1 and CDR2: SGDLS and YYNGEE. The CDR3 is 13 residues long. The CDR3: CASSVGEDEKLFF.

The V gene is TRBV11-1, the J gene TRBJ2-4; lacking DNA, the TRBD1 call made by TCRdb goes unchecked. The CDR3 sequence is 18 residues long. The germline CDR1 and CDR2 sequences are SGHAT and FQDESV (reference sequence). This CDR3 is CASSLAGQGLRWENIQYF.

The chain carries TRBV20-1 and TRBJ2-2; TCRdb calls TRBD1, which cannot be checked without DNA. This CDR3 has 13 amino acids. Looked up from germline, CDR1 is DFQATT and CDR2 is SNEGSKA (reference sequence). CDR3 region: CSALTGLTGELFF.